Below, 2 T cell receptor beta chains from the same sample are listed, as sequenced in a study of OX40 agonist ivuxolimab in advanced cancers. Using immunoSEQ multiplex PCR, the repertoire was profiled, and TCRdb retains in-frame clones only, with some absent. This table holds over 30,000 clones, about 81% found once. The source was CD4+ or CD8+ T cells sorted from blood, collected in a trial of the OX40 agonist ivuxolimab. Receptor source: an adult with an advanced solid tumor such as melanoma, head and neck, liver or kidney cancer.

The V call is TRBV7-6, the J call TRBJ2-1, with TRBD2 identical over 8 bases. The V and J ends lost 5 bases and 4 bases, in that order; junction bases with no gene match: 7. Germline V lookup: CDR1 SGHVS, CDR2 FNYEAQ. The CDR3 consists of 15 residues. The CDR3 bases are TGTGCCAGCAGCACCGGTAGCGGGAATTACAATGAGCAGTTCTTC. It encodes CASSTGSGNYNEQFF.

The V call is TRBV30, the J call TRBJ2-7, with D perhaps given as TRBD1 or TRBD2 (5 bases each). Germline-derived CDR1 and CDR2 are GTSNPN and SVGIG (reference sequence). The CDR3 loop spans 19 amino acids. V was cut by 1 base and J by 0 bases, with 25 bases left in between. The CDR3 protein is CAWSALSGRDWRSSYEQYF. Here the CDR3 DNA reads TGTGCCTGGAGTGCCCTCTCGGGGCGCGACTGGCGTAGCTCCTACGAGCAGTACTTC.